This record looks at one TCR beta chain sequence and its context. TCRdb's copy holds only in-frame clones and misses some; the assay was immunoSEQ multiplex PCR. Here the sample spans roughly 16,000 clones, just over 90% being singletons. Germline values: CDR1 SGHVS, CDR2 FNYEAQ. Trimming left V 3 bases short and J 6 bases short, with 15 bases between. The CDR3 length is 14 residues. These data belong to a study of T cell repertoires in ileal Crohn's disease. Study at large: Operated complications were stricturing disease (roughly 61%) and penetrating disease (about 40%). About half of patients got postoperative therapy: approximately 12 thiopurines, roughly 19 anti-TNF.

The sequencing sample was made of ileal tissue. The clonotype was recovered from an adult with Crohn's disease. This chain uses TRBV7-6 with TRBJ2-7, with a possible D match to TRBD1 (6 bases). The CDR3 sequence: CASSLRDMRAEQYF. The CDR3 nucleotides are TGTGCCAGCAGCTTGAGGGACATGCGAGCCGAGCAGTACTTC.